This TCR beta chain emerged from a study of cytomegalovirus exposure and HLA in healthy donors (TCRdb year 2017). For context, the study as a whole: In an earlier analysis of under 600 of the donors, roughly 300 Gb of sequence data and 100 million or so unique TCR beta sequences from about 190 million T cells were reported. Across some 400 genotyped donors of the cohort, an average of about 250,000 unique TCR beta nucleotide sequences per donor were sequenced, and roughly 17% of those sequences were non-productive. In a later analysis, previously published TCR beta repertoires from 670 or so donors were re-analyzed and high-resolution HLA genotyping was added so that TCR occurrence patterns could be studied. The T cell repertoires of 666 subjects were profiled by immunosequencing and related to cytomegalovirus serostatus. All discovery cohort repertoires had been generated using a single sequencing platform. An earlier analysis of more than 450 of the donors used high-throughput TCR beta sequencing to judge whether each TCR beta V gene segment behaved as functional or pseudogenic. Roughly 5 DR-DQ haplotypes were treated as single units for association and clustering because of strong linkage in the cohort. An early release covering 550 to 700 HLA-typed donors comprised approximately 300 gigabases of sequencing data and 85 million to 100 million unique TCR sequences. Along with the roughly 700-subject first cohort, a separate validation cohort of over a hundred different subjects was used. A later genetic analysis used genome-wide SNP genotypes for about 65% of the roughly 670 donors, treating that subset as a discovery cohort. The study aimed to test whether signatures of past pathogen exposure could be identified by cataloging public T cell receptors. Class I and class II HLA loci were covered by the typing at four-digit resolution. Of the 300 to 500 genotyped donors, approximately 81% were placed in the genetic ancestry cluster associated with self-reported Caucasian donors. Donor age, sex, ethnicity and CMV serostatus were compiled alongside the repertoire data. Rather than using new phenotypic data, the later analysis identified candidate immune exposures from TCR beta sequences and from how often those sequences occurred across donors. High-throughput TCR immunosequencing, statistical association of individual TCRs with disease status, and machine learning were combined to predict cytomegalovirus infection status. The number of donors typed differed by locus, with about 629-640 for A, B, C, DRB1 and DQB1, over 500 for DQA1, 606 for DPA1, and roughly 450 for DPB1.

About this clone itself: Its specific antigen is unknown. No base qualities exist here, and no much larger clone lies one base off it.

CDR1 and CDR2 (MGHRA, YSYEKL) derive from the germline V gene. Inclusive of the bounding cysteine and phenylalanine, the CDR3 is 17 residues long. Only the CDR3 DNA is retained, 51 bases long and in frame from the first base. V is trimmed back by 4 bases and J by 0 bases, and the junction contains 11 bases that no gene match accounts for. Receptors were amplified or captured by the immunoSEQ multiplex PCR assay. For the multiplex PCR, a mixture combining 60 forward primers for TCR Vbeta segments and 13 reverse primers for TCR Jbeta segments was used. The CDR3 region of rearranged TCR beta genes was amplified from genomic DNA by a multiplex PCR assay. The amplified TCR beta libraries were sequenced on the Illumina HiSeq System as 87-base-pair reads. The published analysis was carried out like this. In a later analysis, some 80 million unique TCR beta chains were counted across the roughly 610 repertoires, and about 9.9 million of these chains were shared by at least two donors. To remove PCR and sequencing errors, raw reads were error-corrected and collapsed into unique sequences using a nearest-neighbor algorithm that merged closely related sequences. To assign V, D and J gene segments, CDR3 sequences were aligned to IMGT reference sequences. Each retained sequence needed at least a six-nucleotide match to both a V gene segment and a J gene segment. Rearrangements were called productive when the CDR3 lacked stop codons and stayed in frame with V and J; all others were non-productive. Following IMGT convention, CDR3 was defined as the stretch from the second conserved V-encoded cysteine to the conserved J-encoded phenylalanine. The earlier analysis of about 590 of the donors excluded sequences that lacked an unambiguous match to a single V gene segment. An earlier analysis of several hundred of the donors called V segments functional above 56.7% productive rearrangements and segregating when the between-donor standard deviation exceeded 5%. To diagnose cytomegalovirus status from the catalog of TCR beta chain sequences, a statistical classification framework was built. V and J gene assignment, in a later analysis, came from comparing TCR nucleotide sequences with IMGT/GENE-DB human TR gene sequences. The TCRdist pipeline was used in a later analysis to assign CDR3 sequences and most-parsimonious VDJ recombination scenarios. A later analysis defined each TCR beta chain by its CDR3 amino acid sequence plus V-gene family, and excluded reads lacking a unique V-gene family. In a later analysis, around 600 highly shared, low-generation-probability nucleotide sequences were removed to address suspected cross-contamination and a sequencing artifact. For each public chain, a later analysis derived a clonal expansion index from normalized ranks of inferred template counts within each repertoire. Generation probabilities in a later analysis came from a VDJ recombination model fitted to out-of-frame rearrangements, and those results were checked against IGoR. In a later analysis, hypergeometric tests were used to score TCR-TCR, TCR-HLA and TCR-CMV co-occurrence, with a repertoire-size bias correction applied to TCR pairs. In a later analysis, false discovery rates were estimated by permuting HLA or CMV assignments 20 times. In a later analysis, co-occurring TCRs were grouped using DBSCAN, and TCRdist sequence similarity was added for clustering within HLA-allele-positive subsets. Repertoires with fewer than 30,000 or more than 120,000 public chains were left out of co-occurrence clustering, as were five repertoires with anomalous nucleotide sharing. TCRdb carries this immuneACCESS record with in-frame sequences only. Its versions omit some clonotypes, under half of them owing to an unresolved V gene in the studies checked, with the rest unexplained. V, J and clone size are taken as reported in that table, and D and trimming were inferred from the DNA itself. The table for this sample lists some 93,000 clones; around a tenth of them were counted only once. The ten largest account for just over 5% of the sample.

The cohort was made up of about 670 healthy bone marrow donors. At the time of sampling, every cohort member was nominally healthy, though immune exposures that went unrecorded were likely present. The donor was CMV seropositive and belonged to the group of a few hundred seropositive cohort members. A peripheral blood sample was provided by each donor, and peripheral blood mononuclear cells were used for TCR beta sequencing. The Qiagen DNeasy Blood Extraction Kit was used to extract genomic DNA from the blood cell samples. Study-wide findings and limitations: A later analysis found that HLA-associated TCR beta chains were more clonally expanded and had lower generation probabilities than equally common non-associated chains. A few of the identified cytomegalovirus-associated TCR beta chains were confirmed in vitro to be specific for cytomegalovirus antigens. In a later genetic analysis, fewer N-insertions in productive TCRs were reported among donors in an Asian-associated ancestry cluster than the approximately 710-donor mean. A total of fewer than 200 TCR beta chains were listed by the study as associated with cytomegalovirus. Because counts were too low, roughly 16 rarely observed V segments, including chromosome 9 orphons, were left out of the earlier analysis of roughly 600 of the donors. A further reported finding was that TCR beta sequences accurately predicted the HLA-A and HLA-B alleles for most subjects in the first cohort. Strong co-occurrence of HLA alleles, especially DR and DQ, made assigning TCR associations to individual alleles difficult. An earlier analysis of 587 of the donors showed that most TCR beta V segments appeared in productive rearrangements either about 87% or about 30% of the time, which broadly matched IMGT annotations. The classifier was reported to diagnose cytomegalovirus status with high specificity and sensitivity in both the original cohort and the validation cohort. HLA typing was unavailable for some donors at each locus, so association tests used only the typed subset. Most TCR sequences were observed very rarely across donors, whereas some public TCRs were present in many individuals. Sequencing depth was assumed to be roughly uniform across donors in the presence/absence analyses, though that assumption may not hold. The authors suggested that the approach could potentially be generalized to other disease states and immunological phenotypes. In a later analysis, the rate of TCR association differed among HLA loci, with DRB1 alleles having the most associated TCRs and HLA-C alleles having the fewest. CMV serostatus was the only immune exposure information available for the cohort. Only TCR beta chains were sequenced in this cohort, and the absence of alpha or paired-chain data limited detectable features. Most CMV-associated TCR beta chains appeared to be HLA-restricted in a later analysis, and the HLA associations seemed to be driven largely by CMV exposure. The 87-base-pair reads could not distinguish some IMGT-functional V segments, including TRBV6-2 and TRBV6-3, so those segments were excluded. An association between a missense DCLRE1C variant and V-gene and J-gene trimming of TCR beta chains was found in a later genetic analysis and replicated in an independent cohort. A later analysis associated 16,951 TCR beta sequences with specific HLA alleles at a false discovery rate of 0.05. A later analysis reported that several top co-occurrence clusters appeared linked to parvovirus B19, influenza, CMV and Epstein-Barr virus. The sequencing pipeline was judged likely to have produced a cluster of highly shared sequence variants as a technical artifact. Linkage disequilibrium might explain the correlated functional status among segregating V segments, but an unknown experimental factor could not be excluded.

The V and J segments used are TRBV4-1 and TRBJ2-7; 8 central nucleotides agree with TRBD2. This clonotype was sampled from a man between 50 and 59 years old in good health and CMV-seropositive. Source material: PBMCs. CDR3 protein: CASSRQAGLGSSYEQYF. The nucleotide sequence is given as TGCGCCAGCAGCCGACAGGCGGGACTAGGAAGCTCCTACGAGCAGTACTTC.